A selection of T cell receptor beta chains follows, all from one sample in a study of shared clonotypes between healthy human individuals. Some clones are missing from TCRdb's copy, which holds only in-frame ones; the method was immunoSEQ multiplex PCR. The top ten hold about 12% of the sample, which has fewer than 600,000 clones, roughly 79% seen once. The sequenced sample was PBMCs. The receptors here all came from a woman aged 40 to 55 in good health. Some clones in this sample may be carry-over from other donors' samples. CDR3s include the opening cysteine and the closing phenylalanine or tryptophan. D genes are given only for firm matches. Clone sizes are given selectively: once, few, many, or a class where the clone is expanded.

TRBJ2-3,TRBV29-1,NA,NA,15,CSVEGGTSSTDTQYF,TGCAGCGTTGAAGGGGGGACTTCTAGCACAGATACGCAGTATTTT
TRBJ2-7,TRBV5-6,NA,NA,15,CASSSPGEVSYEQYF,TGTGCCAGCAGTTCCCCAGGGGAAGTATCCTACGAGCAGTACTTC
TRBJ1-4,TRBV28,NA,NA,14,CASSLWPDNEKLFF,TGTGCCAGCAGTTTATGGCCGGATAATGAAAAACTGTTTTTT
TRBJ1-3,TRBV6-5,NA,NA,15,CASSYSQGGGNTIYF,TGTGCCAGCAGTTACTCTCAGGGAGGTGGAAACACCATATATTTT
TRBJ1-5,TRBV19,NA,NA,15,CASRSRSGAAQPQHF,TGTGCCAGTAGATCCCGTAGCGGAGCAGCTCAGCCCCAGCATTTT
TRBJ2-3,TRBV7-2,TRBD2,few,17,CASSLGWTSGGTDTQYF,TGTGCCAGCAGCTTAGGTTGGACTAGCGGGGGCACAGATACGCAGTATTTT
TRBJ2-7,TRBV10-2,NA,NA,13,CASRDRSSYEQYF,TGCGCCAGCAGAGACAGAAGCTCCTACGAGCAGTACTTC
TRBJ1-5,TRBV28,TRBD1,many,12,CASQGAAQPQHF,TGTGCCAGCCAGGGGGCGGCTCAGCCCCAGCATTTT
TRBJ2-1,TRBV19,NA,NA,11,CASKAYNEQFF,TGTGCCAGTAAGGCGTACAATGAGCAGTTCTTC
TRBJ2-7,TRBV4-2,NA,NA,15,CASSQDVGSPYEQYF,TGTGCCAGCAGCCAAGATGTCGGCTCGCCCTACGAGCAGTACTTC